This TCR beta chain stems from a study of CD8 T cells in cerebrospinal fluid in Alzheimer's disease. Study observations and caveats: Finding EBV-specific TCRs in cerebrospinal fluid does not show EBV causes Alzheimer's disease. In mild cognitive impairment or Alzheimer's disease, the biggest CSF clone made up more TCRs than in controls.

This clonotype counts as medium-sized (0.01 to 0.1%) by frequency. Its antigen is unidentified. Using the 10x single-cell sequencing reads, TCRdb records one entry per CDR3 protein without DNA. The data include about 1,200 distinct CDR3 sequences; the top ten clones carry more than 7%. A live/dead marker was used to sort live CSF cells for droplet sequencing. The germline gives CDR1 DFQATT, CDR2 SNEGSKA (reference sequence). The CDR3 runs 14 residues. The J gene is TRBJ1-2, the V gene TRBV20-1; TCRdb selects TRBD1, and the lack of DNA leaves this call unchecked. This TCR was sampled from a human donor with Alzheimer's disease. Sequenced material: cerebrospinal fluid. The CDR3: CSAEGSRVGYGYTF.